One sample yielded the 21 T cell receptor beta chains listed below, sequenced in a study of CXCR3-negative and CXCR3-positive naive CD8 T cells. Whole-study results and caveats: The TRB CDR3s that CXCR3-positive naive cells carried were more hydrophobic than those of CXCR3-negative naive cells.

No antigen has been assigned to these receptors. It was by 5' RACE with UMI labels that the TRB cDNA libraries were prepared. TCRdb reprocessed the 5' RACE reads and stores each CDR3 protein as one record, lacking DNA. The listing contains some 150,000 distinct CDR3 sequences. Sequencing was carried out using naive CXCR3+ CD8+ T cells from blood. Documented subset: CD45RO-CCR7+CD27+CD95- naive CD8+ T cells expressing CXCR3 (TNR3+). The receptor source for this set is a human donor in good health. Some clones in this sample may be carry-over from other donors' samples.

J is TRBJ2-1 and V is TRBV7-8; TCRdb lists TRBD2, though no DNA is available to test this call. This CDR3 has 15 amino acids. Germline lookup yields CDR1 SGHVS and CDR2 FQNEAQ. The CDR3 loop is CASSLVGGPGVEQFF.

The V call is TRBV6-2 or TRBV6-3, the J call TRBJ2-3; checking the TCRdb D call of TRBD1 is not possible without DNA. The germline gives CDR1 MNHEY, CDR2 SVGEGT. This CDR3 spans 16 amino acids. The CDR3: CASSYPSGQGADTQYF.

The V gene is TRBV11-2, the J gene TRBJ2-3; TCRdb outputs TRBD1, but without DNA this stays unchecked. In germline, CDR1 is SGHAT, CDR2 FQNNGV. This CDR3 is built from 15 residues. The CDR3 is CARSFRDRGTDTQYF.

CDR3 protein: CASSEAVAARSEAFF. J is TRBJ1-1 and V is TRBV2. This CDR3 has 15 residues. Germline values: CDR1 SNHLY, CDR2 FYNNEI. The full variable domain, with the rest looked up from reference TRBV2 and TRBJ1-1, is EPEVTQTPSHQVTQMGQEVILRCVPISNHLYFYWYRQILGQKVEFLVSFYNNEISEKSEIFDDQFSVERPDGSNFTLKIRSTKLEDSAMYFCASSEAVAARSEAFFGQGTRLTVV.

The V call is TRBV6-5, the J call TRBJ2-7; with no DNA, the TCRdb D assignment of TRBD2 cannot be verified. CDR3 length: 14 amino acids. Germline CDR1 and CDR2: MNHEY and SVGAGI. The CDR3: CASRLSGPSYGQYF.

V and J are TRBV4-1 and TRBJ1-1; the TCRdb call, TRBD1, lacks DNA for checking. Germline assignment: CDR1 MGHRA and CDR2 YSYEKL. This CDR3 has 14 residues. The CDR3 loop reads CASSQEDRGTEAFF.

The chain combines TRBV28 with TRBJ1-4; the D call from TCRdb, TRBD1, cannot be confirmed without DNA. Germline V lookup: CDR1 MDHEN, CDR2 SYDVKM. CDR3 length: 15 residues. CDR3 protein: CASNLYGVRGEKLFF.

The chain employs TRBV7-3 and TRBJ1-1; the D gene TCRdb calls, TRBD1, cannot be checked with no DNA. The CDR3 length is 14 residues. Germline V gene data show CDR1 as SGHTA and CDR2 as FQGTGA. CDR3: CASSLIPGGPEAFF.

The chain carries TRBV15 and TRBJ2-5; the D gene TCRdb calls, TRBD2, cannot be checked with no DNA. The CDR3 is 17 residues long. CDR1 and CDR2 from the germline V gene are LNHNV and YYDKDF (reference sequence). This CDR3 is CATSRRPPGLETETQYF.

V and J are TRBV10-3 and TRBJ1-5; the TCRdb call, TRBD1, lacks DNA for checking. Germline V lookup: CDR1 ENHRY, CDR2 SYGVKD. The CDR3 runs 15 residues. CDR3 protein: CAISLTRDPGQPQHF.

CDR3 residues: CASSVGGNLYYEQYF. The chain employs TRBV10-2 and TRBJ2-7; TCRdb selects TRBD1, and the lack of DNA leaves this call unchecked. Germline lookup yields CDR1 WSHSY and CDR2 SAAADI. The CDR3 runs 15 residues.

J is TRBJ2-7 and V is TRBV7-9; no DNA is available, so the TRBD1 call from TCRdb remains unchecked. The CDR3 is 14 residues long. The V gene's germline CDR1 is SEHNR and CDR2 FQNEAQ (reference sequence). This chain's CDR3 is CASSRGTGPYEQYF. The variable domain in full, completed from reference TRBV7-9 and TRBJ2-7, reads DTGVSQNPRHKITKRGQNVTFRCDPISEHNRLYWYRQTLGQGPEFLTYFQNEAQLEKSRLLSDRFSAERPKGSFSTLEIQRTEQGDSAMYLCASSRGTGPYEQYFGPGTRLTVT.

This chain uses TRBV7-9 with TRBJ1-1. The CDR3 is made up of 11 amino acids. Looked up from germline, CDR1 is SEHNR and CDR2 is FQNEAQ (reference sequence). This CDR3 is CASSFAAEAFF.

V gene TRBV5-1 combines with J gene TRBJ1-1; no DNA is available, so the TRBD1 call from TCRdb remains unchecked. The germline gives CDR1 SGHRS, CDR2 YFSETQ. The CDR3 runs 11 residues. CDR3 loop: CASSQGTEAFF.

V gene TRBV28 combines with J gene TRBJ2-2; TCRdb selects TRBD2, and the lack of DNA leaves this call unchecked. Germline CDR1 reads MDHEN; CDR2 reads SYDVKM. This CDR3 has 18 residues. This chain's CDR3 is CASSLRLAGDRGTGELFF.

This chain uses TRBV11-1 with TRBJ2-1; the D call of TRBD2 rests on TCRdb alone, since no DNA is present to check it. The length of the CDR3 is 18 residues. The germline V gene encodes CDR1 SGHAT and CDR2 FQDESV (reference sequence). The CDR3 sequence: CASNNNPLLAASYNEQFF.

The gene calls are TRBV5-1 and TRBJ2-3; the D gene TCRdb calls, TRBD2, cannot be checked with no DNA. CDR1 is SGHRS, CDR2 YFSETQ, per germline. This CDR3 is 15 amino acids long. CDR3 amino acids: CASSQGLAPEYTQYF.

J is TRBJ2-3 and V is TRBV21-1; TCRdb selects TRBD1, and the lack of DNA leaves this call unchecked. TRBV21-1 is shown as a pseudogene. This CDR3 has 12 residues. CDR3 region: CAVRDPADTQYF.

The chain joins TRBV7-9 to TRBJ2-7; absent DNA, TCRdb's TRBD1 call cannot be checked. CDR1 is SEHNR and CDR2 is FQNEAQ in the germline V gene (reference sequence). The CDR3 sequence is 15 residues long. CDR3: CASSLPGTGSYEQYF.

The chain employs TRBV27 and TRBJ1-4. Germline-derived CDR1 and CDR2 are MNHEY and SMNVEV (reference sequence). The CDR3 totals 15 residues. CDR3 sequence reads: CASSLSWRTNEKLFF.

The J gene is TRBJ1-3, the V gene TRBV4-3; TCRdb outputs TRBD1, but without DNA this stays unchecked. Germline V gene data show CDR1 as LGHNA and CDR2 as YSLEER. The CDR3 sequence is 16 residues long. CDR3 amino acids: CASSHYSGGSGNTIYF.